This T cell receptor (beta chain) was found in a study of shared clonotypes between healthy human individuals. Findings and limits, study-wide: Generally, naive subsets (rather than memory subsets) showed larger estimated richness.

Ten or more counts support this clone. What it recognizes is unknown. A read error may account for a junction end that differs from germline. Naive CD4+ cells were CD45RA-selected; the remaining cells were memory. CDR1 and CDR2 from the germline V gene are MNHEY and SMNVEV (reference sequence). CDR3 length equals 11 residues. The data were produced by immunoSEQ multiplex PCR, yet TCRdb's version contains in-frame clones alone and is incomplete. The sample consists of more than 900,000 clones, approximately 78% of them appearing once. This receptor was identified in a young man in good health. Some clones in this sample may be carry-over from other donors' samples. Input material: memory CD4+ T cells from PBMCs. The sample's subset: CD45RA-negative fraction. The chain combines TRBV27 with TRBJ1-1, with D maybe TRBD1 (5 bases). The CDR3 loop is CAGGSVAEAFF. In DNA, the CDR3 is TGCGCTGGGGGGAGTGTAGCTGAAGCTTTCTTT.